A selection of T cell receptor beta chains follows, all from one sample in a study of blood T cell repertoires in COVID-19. Some clones are missing from TCRdb's copy, which holds only in-frame ones; the method was immunoSEQ multiplex PCR. The table lists just over 60,000 clones, roughly three quarters of them singletons. Sample: peripheral blood. The receptors here all came from a woman older than 75 with active or convalescent COVID-19. Both conserved end residues are part of each CDR3. A D gene is named only where the DNA matches it firmly. The size entry is marked missing in some rows and otherwise reads once, few, many or a size class.

j_gene,d_gene,abundance,v_gene,CDR3nt,CDR3aa
TRBJ2-3,TRBD2,-,TRBV2,TGTGCCAGCAGTTCTAGCGGGGGGGTCACAGATACGCAGTATTTT,CASSSSGGVTDTQYF
TRBJ1-2,-,-,TRBV7-9,TGTGCCAGCAGCCCCCCGACATCAATAATTCCTGGCTACACCTTC,CASSPPTSIIPGYTF
TRBJ1-5,-,-,TRBV6-1,TGTGCCAGCAGTGACCAGGGGTATAGCAATCAGCCCCAGCATTTT,CASSDQGYSNQPQHF
TRBJ2-7,-,-,TRBV5-8,TGTGCCAGCAGCTTGTCTTACAGGGCTGACGAGCAGTACTTC,CASSLSYRADEQYF
TRBJ1-1,TRBD1,-,TRBV5-1,TGCGCCAGCAGACAGGGGCGGGAAACTGAAGCTTTCTTT,CASRQGRETEAFF
TRBJ1-1,-,-,TRBV18,TGTGCCAGCTCTCTAACAGAGAACACTGAAGCTTTCTTT,CASSLTENTEAFF
TRBJ1-1,-,-,TRBV19,TGTGCCAGTAGTATAGTATTGAGCACTGAAGCTTTCTTT,CASSIVLSTEAFF
TRBJ2-1,TRBD2,-,TRBV6-6,TGTGCCAGCACCGGGGGGGCCTCCTACAATGAGCAGTTCTTC,CASTGGASYNEQFF
TRBJ1-1,-,once,TRBV5-1,TGCGCCAGCAGCTTGGCCGGGACTCTAGAAGCTTTCTTT,CASSLAGTLEAFF
TRBJ1-2,-,-,TRBV5-8,TGTGCCAGCAGCTCAGGGGTCGGCTACACCTTC,CASSSGVGYTF
TRBJ1-2,TRBD1,few,TRBV20-1,TGCAGTGCTGGCGCGACAGGGGTCTACACCTTC,CSAGATGVYTF
TRBJ2-1,-,once,TRBV10-2,TGCGCCAGCACTGATCGGCGGGGATACAATGAGCAGTTCTTC,CASTDRRGYNEQFF
TRBJ1-1,-,-,TRBV21-1,TGTGCCAGCAGCCTCCCTCGCGAGGGGGCCGCCACTTTGAACACTGAAGCTTTCTTT,CASSLPREGAATLNTEAFF
TRBJ2-5,TRBD2,-,TRBV3-1/TRBV3-2,TGTGCCAGCAGCCGGACTAGCGGGGACCAAGAGACCCAGTACTTC,CASSRTSGDQETQYF
TRBJ2-7,TRBD2,-,TRBV28,TGTGCCAGCAGTAGGACTAGCCCCGAGCAGTACTTC,CASSRTSPEQYF
TRBJ1-4,-,-,TRBV6-5,TGTGCCAGCAGTTCCTTACTAGACAGGCGGGTTGAAAAACTGTTTTTT,CASSSLLDRRVEKLFF
TRBJ1-2,-,-,TRBV3-1/TRBV3-2,TGTGCCAGCAGCCCGAGACAACGCCTAGGCTACACCTTC,CASSPRQRLGYTF
TRBJ1-4,TRBD1,-,TRBV19,TGTGCCAGTACAGGGGGGCAGGGATCCTATGAAAAACTGTTTTTT,CASTGGQGSYEKLFF
TRBJ2-2,TRBD2,-,TRBV18,TGTGCCAGCTCACCAGCGGGGGTAACTACCGGGGAGCTGTTTTTT,CASSPAGVTTGELFF
TRBJ1-5,-,-,TRBV19,TGTGCCAGTAGGCAGCCAGGAGGGACCAATCAGCCCCAGCATTTT,CASRQPGGTNQPQHF
TRBJ1-1,-,once,TRBV30,TGTGCCTGGACCCCCTCTAACAGCCATGAAGCTTTCTTT,CAWTPSNSHEAFF
TRBJ2-2,TRBD2,-,TRBV9,TGTGCCAGCAGCGTTTTGGATAGCGGGGTGAACACCGGGGAGCTGTTTTTT,CASSVLDSGVNTGELFF
TRBJ1-1,-,-,TRBV5-6,TGTGCCAGCACCTGGGACACCTTTACAAACACTGAAGCTTTCTTT,CASTWDTFTNTEAFF
TRBJ2-1,-,-,TRBV25-1,TGTGCCAGCAGTGAATACAGATCCTACAATGAGCAGTTCTTC,CASSEYRSYNEQFF
TRBJ2-3,TRBD2,-,TRBV5-1,TGCGCCAGCAGCTTGGTGGGGACTAGCAGCACAGATACGCAGTATTTT,CASSLVGTSSTDTQYF
TRBJ2-7,TRBD1,-,TRBV19,TGTGCCAGTAGTCGCGAGGGGGCCACCTACGAGCAGTACTTC,CASSREGATYEQYF
TRBJ2-1,TRBD1,-,TRBV5-8,TGTGCCAGCAGCCTAGACAGGGGGCGATCCTACAATGAGCAGTTCTTC,CASSLDRGRSYNEQFF
TRBJ1-2,TRBD1,-,TRBV5-1,TGCGCCAGCAGCACCAACCCAGGGGGTGGCTACACCTTC,CASSTNPGGGYTF
TRBJ2-1,TRBD1,-,TRBV14,TGTGCCAGCAGCCAGTGGACAGGGAATGAGCAGTTCTTC,CASSQWTGNEQFF